What follows is one T cell receptor beta chain and its context. What it binds is unknown. The data were taken from a study of shared clonotypes between healthy human individuals. On the study more broadly: The donor pool was made up of two women and three men aged 18 to 49.

The ends were cut back, 0 bases at V and 5 bases at J, with 4 bases in the middle. CDR1 and CDR2 from the germline V gene are GTSNPN and SVGIG (reference sequence). The CDR3 has 11 residues. Study-wide results and limits: Sorted-subset sequencing was shown by rarefaction to be incomplete despite large depth.

The input for sorted-subset replicate PCRs was around 0.2 ug DNA, about 30,000 T cell genomes. The method was immunoSEQ multiplex PCR; TCRdb's version includes in-frame clones alone and lacks a portion of them. The table shows fewer than 700,000 clones, with 90% to 95% occurring only once. Naive CD8 populations comprised CD45RO-negative cells positively selected for CCR7, excluding terminally differentiated effector memory CD45RA+ cells. The rearrangement uses TRBV30 and TRBJ1-1; no reliable D call. The sample taken for sequencing was naive CD8+ T cells sorted from blood. This TCR was recovered from a woman under 40 in good health. DNA for the CDR3: TGTGCCTGGAGTGTATGGACTGAAGCTTTCTTT. Its protein product is CAWSVWTEAFF.